The T cell receptor (beta chain) under discussion was sequenced for a study of early T cells in non-severe SARS-CoV-2 infection. As for the study in general: Bulk RNA from unsorted whole blood was sequenced; chains were unpaired.

This clonotype occurred a few times. Its specificity is unknown. Findings and caveats of the study: The VDJdb matching leaned toward anti-spike CD8 responses and overlooked private and CD4 specificities.

Tagging with unique molecular identifiers was applied to individual cDNA molecules. MiXCR, applied by TCRdb to the 5' RACE reads, yields one record per CDR3 protein. The table lists 35,000 to 45,000 distinct CDR3 sequences, more than 10% of them singletons. The germline V and J ends were trimmed by 4 bases and 5 bases, with 15 bases remaining between them. CDR1 and CDR2 (germline): SGHDN, FVKESK. This CDR3 contains 14 residues. The sequenced material came from whole blood. The receptor was derived from an adult who was a healthcare worker with PCR-confirmed SARS-CoV-2 infection or an uninfected control (not recorded which). The V call is TRBV14, the J call TRBJ2-7; no definite D call. For the CDR3, the DNA is TGTGCCAGCAGCCCCGAATACGGGCCAGACGAGCAGTACTTC. It codes for CASSPEYGPDEQYF.